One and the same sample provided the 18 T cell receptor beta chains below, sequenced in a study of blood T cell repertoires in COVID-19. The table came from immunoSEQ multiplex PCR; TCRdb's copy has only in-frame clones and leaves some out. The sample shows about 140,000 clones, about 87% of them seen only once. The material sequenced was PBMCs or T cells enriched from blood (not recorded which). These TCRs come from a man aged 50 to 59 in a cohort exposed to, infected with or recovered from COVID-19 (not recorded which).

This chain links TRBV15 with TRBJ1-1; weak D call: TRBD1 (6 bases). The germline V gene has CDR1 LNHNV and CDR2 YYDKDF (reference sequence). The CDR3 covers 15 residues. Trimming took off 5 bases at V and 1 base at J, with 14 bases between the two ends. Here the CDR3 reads CATSVQGVGNTEAFF. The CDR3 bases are TGTGCCACCAGCGTACAGGGTGTGGGGAACACTGAAGCTTTCTTT.

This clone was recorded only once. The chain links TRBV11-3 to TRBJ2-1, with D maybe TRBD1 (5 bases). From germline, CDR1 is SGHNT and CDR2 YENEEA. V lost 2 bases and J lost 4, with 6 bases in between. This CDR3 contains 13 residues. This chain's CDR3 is CASSLTGYNEQFF. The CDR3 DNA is TGTGCCAGCAGCTTAACAGGTTACAATGAGCAGTTCTTC. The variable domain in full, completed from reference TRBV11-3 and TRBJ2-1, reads EAGVVQSPRYKIIEKKQPVAFWCNPISGHNTLYWYLQNLGQGPELLIRYENEEAVDDSQLPKDRFSAERLKGVDSTLKIQPAELGDSAVYLCASSLTGYNEQFFGPGTRLTVL.

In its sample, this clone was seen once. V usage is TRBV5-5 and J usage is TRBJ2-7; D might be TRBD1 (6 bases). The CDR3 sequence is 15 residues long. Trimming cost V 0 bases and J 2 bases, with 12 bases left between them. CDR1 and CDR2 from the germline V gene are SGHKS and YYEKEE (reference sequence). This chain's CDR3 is CASSLAGVAAYEQYF. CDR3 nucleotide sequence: TGTGCCAGCAGCTTGGCAGGGGTGGCGGCCTACGAGCAGTACTTC. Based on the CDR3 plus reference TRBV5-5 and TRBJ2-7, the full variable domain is DAGVTQSPTHLIKTRGQQVTLRCSPISGHKSVSWYQQVLGQGPQFIFQYYEKEERGRGNFPDRFSARQFPNYSSELNVNALLLGDSALYLCASSLAGVAAYEQYFGPGTRLTVT.

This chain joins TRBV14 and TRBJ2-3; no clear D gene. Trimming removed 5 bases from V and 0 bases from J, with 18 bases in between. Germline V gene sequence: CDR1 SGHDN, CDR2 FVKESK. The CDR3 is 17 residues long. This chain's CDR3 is CASSSEQYPTSTDTQYF. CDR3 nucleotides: TGTGCCAGCAGCTCAGAGCAGTACCCGACTAGCACAGATACGCAGTATTTT.

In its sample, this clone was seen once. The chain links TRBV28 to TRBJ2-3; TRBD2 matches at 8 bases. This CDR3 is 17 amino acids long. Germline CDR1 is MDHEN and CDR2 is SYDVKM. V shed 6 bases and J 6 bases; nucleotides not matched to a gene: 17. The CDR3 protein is CASRLGGAGVRLDTQYF. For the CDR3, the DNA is TGTGCCAGCAGACTCGGGGGAGCGGGAGTAAGGTTGGATACGCAGTATTTT.

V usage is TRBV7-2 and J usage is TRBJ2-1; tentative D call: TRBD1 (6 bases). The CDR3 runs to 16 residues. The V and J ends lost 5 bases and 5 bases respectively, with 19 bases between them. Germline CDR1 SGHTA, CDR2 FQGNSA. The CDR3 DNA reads TGTGCCAGCAGCACCTTCCCCAGGGGCCCTAACAATGAGCAGTTCTTC. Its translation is CASSTFPRGPNNEQFF. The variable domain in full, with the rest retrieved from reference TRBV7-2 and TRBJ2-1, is GAGVSQSPSNKVTEKGKDVELRCDPISGHTALYWYRQSLGQGLEFLIYFQGNSAPDKSGLPSDRFSAERTGGSVSTLTIQRTQQEDSAVYLCASSTFPRGPNNEQFFGPGTRLTVL.

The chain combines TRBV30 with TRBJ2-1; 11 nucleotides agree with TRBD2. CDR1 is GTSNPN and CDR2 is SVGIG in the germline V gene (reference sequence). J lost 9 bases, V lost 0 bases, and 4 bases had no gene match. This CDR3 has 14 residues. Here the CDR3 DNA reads TGTGCCTGGAGTGTACTAGCGGGAGAAGGTGAGCAGTTCTTC. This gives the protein CAWSVLAGEGEQFF.

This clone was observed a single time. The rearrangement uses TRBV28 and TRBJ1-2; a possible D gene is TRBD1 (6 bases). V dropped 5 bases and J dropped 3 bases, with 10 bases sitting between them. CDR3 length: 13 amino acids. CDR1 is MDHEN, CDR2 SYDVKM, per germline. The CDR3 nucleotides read TGTGCCAGCAGTCCGCGACAGGACTATGGCTACACCTTC. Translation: CASSPRQDYGYTF.

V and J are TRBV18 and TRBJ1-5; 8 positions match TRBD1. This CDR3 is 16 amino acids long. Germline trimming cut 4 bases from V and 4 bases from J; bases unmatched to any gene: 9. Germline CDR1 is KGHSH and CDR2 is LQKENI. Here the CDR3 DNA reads TGTGCCAGCTCACAAAACGGACAGGGCAATAATCAGCCCCAGCATTTT. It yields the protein CASSQNGQGNNQPQHF.

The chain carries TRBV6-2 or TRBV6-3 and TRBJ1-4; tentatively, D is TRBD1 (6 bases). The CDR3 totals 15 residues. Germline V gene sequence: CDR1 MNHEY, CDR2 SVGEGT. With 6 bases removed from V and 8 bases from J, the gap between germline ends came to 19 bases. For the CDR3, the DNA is TGTGCCAGCAGGCCTCGCCGACAGGTCGGAGAAAAACTGTTTTTT. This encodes CASRPRRQVGEKLFF.

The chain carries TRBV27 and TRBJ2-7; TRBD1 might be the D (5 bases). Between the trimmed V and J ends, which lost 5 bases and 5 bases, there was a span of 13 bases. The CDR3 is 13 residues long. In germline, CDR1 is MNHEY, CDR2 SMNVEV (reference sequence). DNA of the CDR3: TGTGCCAGCAGTGAGACAGTAAAGAACGAGCAGTACTTC. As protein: CASSETVKNEQYF.

CDR3 protein: CASSPSDSGRGVLTDTQYF. CDR3 bases: TGCGCCAGCAGCCCGTCCGATAGCGGGAGGGGGGTTCTCACAGATACGCAGTATTTT. The V gene is TRBV5-1, the J gene TRBJ2-3; 11 bases match TRBD2. In germline, CDR1 is SGHRS, CDR2 YFSETQ. With V trimmed by 4 bases and J by 2 bases, 15 bases remained unmatched. The CDR3 loop spans 19 amino acids. Together with reference TRBV5-1 and TRBJ2-3, the CDR3 gives the full variable domain: KAGVTQTPRYLIKTRGQQVTLSCSPISGHRSVSWYQQTPGQGLQFLFEYFSETQRNKGNFPGRFSGRQFSNSRSEMNVSTLELGDSALYLCASSPSDSGRGVLTDTQYFGPGTRLTVL.

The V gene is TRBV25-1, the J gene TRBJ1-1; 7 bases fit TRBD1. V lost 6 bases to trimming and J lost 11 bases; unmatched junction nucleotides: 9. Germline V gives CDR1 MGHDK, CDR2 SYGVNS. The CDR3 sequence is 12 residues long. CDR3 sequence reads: CASSPTTGDAFF. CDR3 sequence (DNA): TGTGCCAGCAGCCCAACTACAGGGGACGCTTTCTTT.

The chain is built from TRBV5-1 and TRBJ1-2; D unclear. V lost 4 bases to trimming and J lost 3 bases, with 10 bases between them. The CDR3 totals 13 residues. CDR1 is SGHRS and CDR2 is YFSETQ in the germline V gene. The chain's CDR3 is CASSGGGYYGYTF. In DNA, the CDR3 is TGCGCCAGCAGCGGAGGTGGGTACTATGGCTACACCTTC.

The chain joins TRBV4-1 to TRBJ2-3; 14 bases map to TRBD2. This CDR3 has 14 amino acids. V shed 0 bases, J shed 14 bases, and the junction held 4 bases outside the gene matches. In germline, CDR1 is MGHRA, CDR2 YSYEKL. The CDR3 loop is CASSQEGLAGEGYF. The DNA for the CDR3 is TGCGCCAGCAGCCAAGAGGGACTAGCGGGGGAGGGGTATTTT.

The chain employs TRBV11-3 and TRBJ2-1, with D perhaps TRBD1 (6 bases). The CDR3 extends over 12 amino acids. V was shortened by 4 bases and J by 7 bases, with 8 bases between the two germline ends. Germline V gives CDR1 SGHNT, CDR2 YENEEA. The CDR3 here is CASSSRGNEQFF. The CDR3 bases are TGTGCCAGCAGCTCTAGGGGGAATGAGCAGTTCTTC.

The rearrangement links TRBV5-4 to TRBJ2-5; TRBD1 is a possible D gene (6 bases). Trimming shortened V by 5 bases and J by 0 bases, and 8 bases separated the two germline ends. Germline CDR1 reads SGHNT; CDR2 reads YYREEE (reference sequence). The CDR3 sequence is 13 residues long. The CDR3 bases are TGTGCCAGCAGGGGACATAACCAAGAGACCCAGTACTTC. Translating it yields CASRGHNQETQYF. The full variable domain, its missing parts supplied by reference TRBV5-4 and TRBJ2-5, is ETGVTQSPTHLIKTRGQQVTLRCSSQSGHNTVSWYQQALGQGPQFIFQYYREEENGRGNFPPRFSGLQFPNYSSELNVNALELDDSALYLCASRGHNQETQYFGPGTRLLVL.

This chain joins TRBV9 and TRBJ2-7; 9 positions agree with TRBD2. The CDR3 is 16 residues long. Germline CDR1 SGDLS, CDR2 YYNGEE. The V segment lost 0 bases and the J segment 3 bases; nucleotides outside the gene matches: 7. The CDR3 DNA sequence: TGTGCCAGCAGCGTAGATAGCGGGGGTCTGTACTACGAGCAGTACTTC. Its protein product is CASSVDSGGLYYEQYF.